These T cell receptor beta chains were read from a single sample in a study of T cell responses to AZD1222 COVID-19 vaccine. TCRdb keeps only in-frame clones here, not all; method: immunoSEQ multiplex PCR. The data show over 150,000 clones, roughly nine tenths seen once. Source: peripheral blood, taken on day 0 of AZD1222 vaccination. The receptors were gathered from an adult in good health. Each CDR3 is given with its conserved first and last residue. The D gene is left open where the match is weak. Clone size appears in some rows only: once, few, many, or a class for an expanded clone.

J gene,clone size,D gene,V gene,CDR3 protein,CDR3 DNA
TRBJ2-3,.,TRBD1,TRBV7-2,CASSPGQGLNTQYF,TGTGCCAGCAGCCCGGGACAGGGATTGAATACGCAGTATTTT
TRBJ1-3,once,.,TRBV5-6,CASSSVHSGNTIYF,TGTGCCAGCAGCTCAGTCCACTCTGGAAACACCATATATTTT
TRBJ1-2,.,TRBD1,TRBV7-3,CASRPGVGTGGSANYGYTF,TGTGCCAGCAGGCCCGGGGTGGGGACAGGGGGTTCAGCCAACTATGGCTACACCTTC
TRBJ2-7,.,TRBD1,TRBV18,CASSPLTVDRVFPYEQYF,TGTGCCAGCTCACCACTTACCGTGGACAGGGTCTTCCCCTACGAGCAGTACTTC
TRBJ1-2,.,.,TRBV5-1,CASSPTTQGNRGYTF,TGCGCCAGCAGCCCTACAACCCAGGGTAATCGCGGCTACACCTTC
TRBJ1-5,few,TRBD1,TRBV5-1,CASSSGTGENQPQHF,TGCGCCAGCAGCTCCGGGACAGGGGAGAATCAGCCCCAGCATTTT
TRBJ2-1,.,.,TRBV5-1,CASSLGQSIYNEQFF,TGCGCCAGCAGCTTGGGACAGTCCATCTACAATGAGCAGTTCTTC
TRBJ1-6,.,TRBD1,TRBV24-1,CATASATGANSPLHF,TGTGCCACAGCCTCCGCGACAGGGGCTAATTCACCCCTCCACTTT
TRBJ2-2,.,.,TRBV5-1,CASTPGPREPGELFF,TGCGCCTCCACCCCGGGGCCAAGGGAACCCGGGGAGCTGTTTTTT
TRBJ1-1,.,.,TRBV5-8,CASSPQGNTEAFF,TGTGCCAGCAGCCCGCAGGGGAACACTGAAGCTTTCTTT
TRBJ1-4,.,.,TRBV14,CASSQVGGATNEKLFF,TGTGCCAGCAGCCAAGTAGGGGGAGCAACTAATGAAAAACTGTTTTTT
TRBJ1-1,.,.,TRBV6-5,CASSYSWGAGTEAFF,TGTGCCAGCAGTTACTCGTGGGGGGCCGGCACTGAAGCTTTCTTT
TRBJ2-1,.,TRBD2,TRBV9,CASSHRLAGGSYNEQFF,TGTGCCAGCAGCCATAGACTAGCGGGAGGGTCCTACAATGAGCAGTTCTTC
TRBJ1-2,once,TRBD1,TRBV7-3,CASSPLSRGDYGYTF,TGTGCCAGCAGCCCCCTCAGCAGGGGGGACTATGGCTACACCTTC
TRBJ1-2,.,.,TRBV27,CASSFSPPNYGYTF,TGTGCCAGCAGTTTTAGTCCTCCTAACTATGGCTACACCTTC
TRBJ2-5,.,.,TRBV15,CATSGQGGGETQYF,TGTGCCACCAGCGGCCAGGGGGGAGGCGAGACCCAGTACTTC
TRBJ2-3,.,.,TRBV7-7,CASSLLAGSTDTQYF,TGTGCTAGCAGCCTCCTTGCAGGTAGCACAGATACGCAGTATTTT
TRBJ1-6,.,.,TRBV2,CASSEQGMGNSPLHF,TGTGCCAGCAGTGAACAGGGGATGGGCAATTCACCCCTCCACTTT
TRBJ1-6,.,.,TRBV9,CASNPGGHNSPLHF,TGTGCCAGCAACCCTGGGGGCCATAATTCACCCCTCCACTTT
TRBJ1-1,.,.,TRBV12-3/TRBV12-4,CASSFSGTEAFF,TGTGCCAGCAGTTTCTCGGGCACTGAAGCTTTCTTT
TRBJ1-2,.,.,TRBV6-1,CASSEGWRENYGYTF,TGTGCCAGCAGTGAAGGGTGGAGAGAGAACTATGGCTACACCTTC
TRBJ1-2,few,.,TRBV27,CASSNLYGGAYGYTF,TGTGCCAGCAGTAACCTGTATGGTGGAGCCTATGGCTACACCTTC
TRBJ2-2,once,.,TRBV24-1,CATRGTVNTGELFF,TGTGCCACCAGGGGGACGGTGAACACCGGGGAGCTGTTTTTT
TRBJ2-7,.,.,TRBV29-1,CSVARAYEQYF,TGCAGCGTTGCCAGGGCCTACGAGCAGTACTTC
TRBJ2-3,.,.,TRBV3-1/TRBV3-2,CASSGGIQGDTQYF,TGTGCCAGCAGCGGGGGGATTCAAGGAGATACGCAGTATTTT
TRBJ1-6,.,.,TRBV3-1/TRBV3-2,CASSLRGESNSPLHF,TGTGCCAGCAGCCTCCGGGGGGAGAGCAATTCACCCCTCCACTTT
TRBJ1-6,.,TRBD1,TRBV30,CAADRGDSPLHF,TGTGCCGCGGACAGGGGGGATTCACCCCTCCACTTT
TRBJ2-2,.,TRBD1,TRBV10-2,CASIGQAQGTGELFF,TGCGCCAGCATTGGACAGGCTCAGGGCACCGGGGAGCTGTTTTTT
TRBJ2-4,.,TRBD1,TRBV7-8,CASSRDRVDIQYF,TGTGCCAGCAGCCGTGACAGGGTGGACATTCAGTACTTC
TRBJ2-2,.,TRBD1,TRBV6-5,CASRSGDRAIGELFF,TGTGCCAGCAGGTCCGGAGACAGGGCAATCGGGGAGCTGTTTTTT
TRBJ1-2,.,.,TRBV21-1,CASSKIFPPGAGGLGYTF,TGTGCCAGCAGCAAAATCTTTCCCCCCGGGGCAGGGGGTCTTGGCTACACCTTC
TRBJ1-2,.,TRBD1,TRBV19,CASSIEGTRGRMTDTF,TGTGCCAGTAGTATAGAAGGGACCAGGGGGCGCATGACGGACACCTTC
TRBJ2-7,.,.,TRBV3-1/TRBV3-2,CASSQDSVNIYEQYF,TGTGCCAGCAGCCAAGACAGCGTCAACATCTACGAGCAGTACTTC
TRBJ1-5,.,.,TRBV2,CASRGQLNQPQHF,TGTGCCAGCAGAGGGCAGCTTAATCAGCCCCAGCATTTT
TRBJ1-2,once,TRBD1,TRBV27,CASSFATPTGGVDGYTF,TGTGCCAGCAGTTTCGCTACTCCCACAGGGGGCGTTGATGGCTACACCTTC
TRBJ2-1,.,.,TRBV10-3,CAISGNNEQFF,TGTGCCATCTCCGGGAACAATGAGCAGTTCTTC
TRBJ1-1,.,.,TRBV15,CATSRVQGRTEAFF,TGTGCCACCAGCAGGGTACAGGGAAGGACTGAAGCTTTCTTT
TRBJ2-5,.,.,TRBV7-9,CASSLTGRGDETQYF,TGTGCCAGCAGCTTAACAGGCAGGGGGGACGAGACCCAGTACTTC
TRBJ1-1,.,.,TRBV9,CASSAWDGGNTEAFF,TGTGCCAGCAGCGCCTGGGACGGGGGGAACACTGAAGCTTTCTTT
TRBJ1-1,.,.,TRBV7-9,CASGLGNTEAFF,TGTGCCAGCGGATTGGGGAACACTGAAGCTTTCTTT
TRBJ2-3,.,.,TRBV6-1,CASSERGGSTDTQYF,TGTGCCAGCAGTGAAAGGGGCGGGAGCACAGATACGCAGTATTTT
TRBJ1-1,once,TRBD1,TRBV18,CASSLDRGTEAFF,TGTGCCAGCTCACTCGACAGGGGCACTGAAGCTTTCTTT
TRBJ1-1,.,.,TRBV6-5,CASSPGRENTEAFF,TGTGCCAGCAGTCCAGGACGGGAGAACACTGAAGCTTTCTTT
TRBJ1-4,.,TRBD1,TRBV5-1,CASSSTQGAHEKLFF,TGCGCCAGCAGCTCGACTCAGGGGGCGCATGAAAAACTGTTTTTT
TRBJ2-3,once,.,TRBV7-2,CASSLTTSGFYTQYF,TGTGCCAGCAGCTTGACTACGTCCGGGTTCTATACGCAGTATTTT
TRBJ1-2,.,.,TRBV7-8,CASSEFRDAPGGGGYTF,TGTGCCAGCAGCGAATTCCGGGACGCTCCCGGGGGAGGTGGCTACACCTTC
TRBJ2-5,few,TRBD2,TRBV30,CAWRGEGLAGVQTQYF,TGTGCCTGGAGGGGGGAAGGACTAGCGGGAGTACAGACCCAGTACTTC
TRBJ1-2,.,.,TRBV27,CASSHRRPVDSSYGYTF,TGTGCCAGCAGCCATCGACGCCCCGTCGACAGCAGCTATGGCTACACCTTC
TRBJ1-2,.,.,TRBV27,CASSLSWAGGYTF,TGTGCCAGCAGTCTCTCGTGGGCAGGCGGCTACACCTTC
TRBJ1-1,.,TRBD1,TRBV29-1,CSVETGGLTEAFF,TGCAGCGTTGAGACAGGGGGCCTCACTGAAGCTTTCTTT
TRBJ1-1,.,TRBD1,TRBV7-7,CASSPGTGRGGDTEAFF,TGTGCTAGCAGCCCCGGGACAGGGAGAGGGGGTGACACTGAAGCTTTCTTT
TRBJ2-7,.,TRBD2,TRBV5-8,CASSVGLAVLQDYEQYF,TGTGCCAGCAGCGTGGGACTAGCGGTGCTGCAGGACTACGAGCAGTACTTC
TRBJ1-5,.,.,TRBV2,CASSERGGSNQPQHF,TGTGCCAGCAGCGAGCGGGGCGGTAGCAATCAGCCCCAGCATTTT